The 11 T cell receptor beta chains below come from one sample, sequenced in a study of immune heterogeneity within non-small cell lung tumors. At approximately 600 ng per sample, bulk tumor genomic DNA provided the template. Several widely spaced biopsies per primary tumor were taken during surgery. Those enrolled were patients newly diagnosed with untreated non-small cell lung cancer and undergoing curative surgery. TCR beta CDR3 was amplified by multiplex PCR using 32 V and 13 J primers. A single record per CDR3 protein comes from TCRdb applying MiXCR to the multiplex PCR reads. In the table there are 2,500 to 3,500 distinct CDR3 sequences, approximately 46% of which are singletons. The sample consisted of lung tumor tissue. These receptors were obtained from a man aged 55 to 70 with non-small cell lung cancer.

The V and J genes are TRBV11-2 and TRBJ2-7; D unresolved. Per germline, CDR1 SGHAT and CDR2 FQNNGV. This CDR3 contains 14 residues. Trimming shortened V by 3 bases and J by 0 bases, and 9 bases separated the two germline ends. CDR3 loop: CASSFADRSYEQYF. The CDR3 DNA sequence: TGTGCCAGCAGCTTCGCGGATCGCTCCTACGAGCAGTACTTC.

Concerning this clonotype: This could be a read error, since a much larger clone is one nucleotide away. The rearrangement links TRBV20-1 to TRBJ2-1; maybe TRBD2 (5 bases). CDR1 DFQATT and CDR2 SNEGSKA come from the germline V gene (reference sequence). The CDR3 loop spans 13 amino acids. The CDR3 sequence is CSARGGWNNDQFF. DNA for the CDR3: TGCAGTGCTAGAGGCGGGTGGAACAATGATCAGTTCTTC.

By sample share, this clonotype is medium-sized. The gene calls are TRBV6-4 and TRBJ2-7; 9 bases map to TRBD1. This CDR3 has 17 amino acids. CDR1 is MRHNA, CDR2 SNTAGT, per germline. V dropped 2 bases and J dropped 1; count of bases not matched to a gene: 9. The CDR3 sequence: CASSDRGQGVRSYEQYV. For the CDR3, the DNA is TGTGCCAGCAGTGACCGGGGACAGGGAGTTAGGTCCTACGAGCAGTACGTC.

V gene TRBV12-3 or TRBV12-4 combines with J gene TRBJ1-2; D is unresolved. CDR3 length: 13 residues. Trimming left V 3 bases short and J 6 bases short, with 11 bases between. The CDR3 bases are TGTGCCAGCAGTTTTAGGGCAGGCGATGGCTACACCTTC. This sequence encodes CASSFRAGDGYTF.

This clonotype is judged large. This CDR3 reads CASSWTGRRKEQYF. In nucleotides, the CDR3 is TGTGCCAGCTCGTGGACGGGCCGGCGTAAAGAGCAGTACTTC. The rearrangement joins TRBV27 to TRBJ2-7; D is undetermined. V was pared by 8 bases and J by 7 bases, with 21 bases between. The CDR3 is 14 amino acids. Germline lookup yields CDR1 MNHEY and CDR2 SMNVEV (reference sequence).

V gene TRBV18 combines with J gene TRBJ2-1, with D perhaps TRBD2 (5 bases). The length of the CDR3 is 16 residues. Trimming took off 0 bases at V and 4 bases at J, with 13 bases between the two ends. The germline V gene has CDR1 KGHSH and CDR2 LQKENI. CDR3: CASSPPMQRRYNEQFF. In nucleotides, the CDR3 is TGTGCCAGCTCACCACCGATGCAGCGGAGGTACAATGAGCAGTTCTTC.

This clonotype appeared a single time. This chain connects TRBV20-1 to TRBJ2-3; D possibly corresponds to TRBD2 (5 bases). Germline V gene sequence: CDR1 DFQATT, CDR2 SNEGSKA (reference sequence). The length of the CDR3 is 13 residues. The CDR3 DNA is TGCATTGCCCACCTGGGAGTTACATATACGCAGTATTTT. It encodes CIAHLGVTYTQYF.

Details on this clonotype: A single base separates this from a much larger clone, so it may be a read error. The chain carries TRBV29-1 and TRBJ1-2; D may be TRBD1 (6 bases). The CDR3 length is 13 residues. V was trimmed by 4 bases and J by 6 bases, leaving 15 bases between them. CDR1 and CDR2 from the germline V gene are SQVTM and ANQGSEA. The CDR3 DNA reads TGCAGCGTTGTATTACAGGGCCCCCATGGCTACACCTTC. Amino acids: CSVVLQGPHGYTF.

This chain uses TRBV3-1 with TRBJ2-3; 10 bases are shared with TRBD2. After removal of 4 bases from V and 5 bases from J, the junction contained 12 bases not matched to a gene. Per the germline V gene, CDR1 is LGHDT and CDR2 is YNNKEL (reference sequence). The CDR3 totals 17 residues. In nucleotides, the CDR3 is TGTGCCAGCAGCCTCCGAGCGGGGGGGCCGGTCGTAGATACGCAGTATTTT. This translates into CASSLRAGGPVVDTQYF.

This clonotype was counted a few times. Its ends do not fully match the called genes, so a read error is possible. The rearrangement uses TRBV5-1 and TRBJ2-1, with TRBD1 as a possible D gene (5 bases). The length of the CDR3 is 14 residues. Looked up from germline, CDR1 is SGHRS and CDR2 is YFSETQ. The CDR3 sequence is CTSSLSGHGNEQFF. The CDR3 region has the DNA TGCACCAGCAGCTTATCAGGGCATGGCAATGAGCAGTTCTTC.

In its sample, this clonotype is large (0.1 to 1%). CDR3 bases: TGTGCCAGCACCCTCGGGGGGCCGAACACCGGGGAGCTGTTTTTT. Translated, it gives CASTLGGPNTGELFF. The V gene is TRBV27, the J gene TRBJ2-2, with a possible D match to TRBD2 (7 bases). V gave up 7 bases and J gave up 0 bases, with 12 bases separating them. The CDR3 sequence is 15 residues long. CDR1 and CDR2 from the germline V gene are MNHEY and SMNVEV (reference sequence).